This T cell receptor (beta chain) appears in the sequencing data of a study of chemoradiotherapy in HPV16-positive cancers. General study results and limits: Candidate HPV-specific clones and E7-related TCR motifs grew in tumor during treatment.

A remark on this clone: The antigen remains undetermined.

Data came from immunoSEQ multiplex PCR; TCRdb stores just in-frame clones and leaves some out. The data show 2,500 to 3,000 clones, with around 90% seen just once and about 4% held by the top ten. The CDR3 contains 14 residues. Trimming shortened V by 2 bases and J by 1 base, and 10 bases separated the two germline ends. Germline values: CDR1 SGHDT, CDR2 YYEEEE. The V call is TRBV5-6, the J call TRBJ2-7; D may be TRBD2 (6 bases). The sequence came from a human donor with HPV-associated anogenital cancer. Sequences were derived from tumor tissue, sampled from a patient who underwent chemoradiotherapy. This chain's CDR3 is CASSFASASYEQYF. The CDR3 coding sequence is TGTGCCAGCAGCTTTGCTAGCGCTTCCTACGAGCAGTACTTC.